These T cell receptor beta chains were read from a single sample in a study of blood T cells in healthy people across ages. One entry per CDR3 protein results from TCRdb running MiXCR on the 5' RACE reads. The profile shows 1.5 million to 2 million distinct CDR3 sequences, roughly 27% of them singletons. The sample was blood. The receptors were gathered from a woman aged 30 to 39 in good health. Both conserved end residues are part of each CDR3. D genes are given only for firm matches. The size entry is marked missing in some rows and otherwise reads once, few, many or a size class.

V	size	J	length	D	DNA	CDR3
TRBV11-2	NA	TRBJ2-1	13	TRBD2	TGTGCCAGCAGGCCACCGGGACTAGCTTCTCAGTTCTTC	CASRPPGLASQFF
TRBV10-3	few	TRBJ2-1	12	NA	TGTGCCATCAGTGCCTCCTACAATGAGCAGTTCTTC	CAISASYNEQFF
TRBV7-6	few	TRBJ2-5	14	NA	TGTGCCAGCAGCTTATTGCTGGCGGCTGAGACCCAGTACTTC	CASSLLLAAETQYF
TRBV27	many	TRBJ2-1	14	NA	TGTGCCAGCAGTTTAGGACTCCCATCAAATGAGCAGTTCTTC	CASSLGLPSNEQFF
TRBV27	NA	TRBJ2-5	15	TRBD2	TGTGCCAGCAGCCGGACGAGCGGGATAGGAGAGACCCAGTACTTC	CASSRTSGIGETQYF
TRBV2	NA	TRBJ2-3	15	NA	TGTGCCAGCAGCAAAAGGAGCTCTTACACAGATACGCAGTATTTT	CASSKRSSYTDTQYF
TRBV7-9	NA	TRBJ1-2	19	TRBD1	TGTGCCAGCAGTCGGGACTCCGGGACAGGGGGCGCGGGACGCTATGGCTACACCTTC	CASSRDSGTGGAGRYGYTF
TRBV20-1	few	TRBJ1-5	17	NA	TGCAGTGCTATCGAAGTTGAGAGAAGGTATCCCAATCAGCCCCAGCATTTT	CSAIEVERRYPNQPQHF
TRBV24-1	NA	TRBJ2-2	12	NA	TGTGCCACCAGTTCGAACACCGGGGAGCTGTTTTTT	CATSSNTGELFF
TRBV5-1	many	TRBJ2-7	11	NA	TGCGCCAGCAGCTTATTCCGGGAGCAGTACTTC	CASSLFREQYF
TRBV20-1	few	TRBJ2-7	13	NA	TGCAGTGCAGCTACAGGGTCGGGGAACGAGCAGTACTTC	CSAATGSGNEQYF
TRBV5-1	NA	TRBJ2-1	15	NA	TGCGCCAGCAGCTCCCAGTTTGCGTCCCGGCATGAGCAGTTCTTC	CASSSQFASRHEQFF
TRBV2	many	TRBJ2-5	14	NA	TGTGCCAGCAGTGACGGAGGGGGCGAGGGGACCCAGTACTTC	CASSDGGGEGTQYF
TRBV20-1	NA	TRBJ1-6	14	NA	TGCAGTGCTAGAGCCCCGGAAGCAGGTTCACCCCTCCACTTT	CSARAPEAGSPLHF
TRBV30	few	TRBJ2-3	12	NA	TGTGCCTGGAGTCCTAGCACAGATACGCAGTATTTT	CAWSPSTDTQYF
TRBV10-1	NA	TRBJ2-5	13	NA	TGCGCCAGCAGTGATGCTAGCTACAATGGGCAGTACTTC	CASSDASYNGQYF
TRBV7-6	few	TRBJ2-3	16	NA	TGTGCCAGCAGCTTAGCACGGGGCGTAAAGGGAGATACGCAGTATTTT	CASSLARGVKGDTQYF
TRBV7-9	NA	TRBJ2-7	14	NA	TGTGCCAGCAGCTTTGGCCAGAAATCCTACGAGCAGTACTTC	CASSFGQKSYEQYF
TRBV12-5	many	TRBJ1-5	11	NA	TGTGCTAGTGGACCTGATCAGCCCCAGCATTTT	CASGPDQPQHF
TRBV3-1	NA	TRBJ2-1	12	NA	TGTGCCAGCGGCGGTTTCCCCAATGAGCAGTTCTTC	CASGGFPNEQFF
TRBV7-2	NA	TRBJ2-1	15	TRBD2	TGTGCCAGCAGCCCTGGCTCTAGCGGAGCCTACGAGCAGTTCTTC	CASSPGSSGAYEQFF
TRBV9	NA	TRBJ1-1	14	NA	TGTGCCAGCAGCGTTGAGTCGGACTACACTGAAGCTTTCTTT	CASSVESDYTEAFF
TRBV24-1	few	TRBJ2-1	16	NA	TGTGCCACCAGTGATTTGGGAGGTCTGGGAAACAATGAGCAGTTCTTC	CATSDLGGLGNNEQFF
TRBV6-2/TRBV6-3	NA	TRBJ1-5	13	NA	TGTGCCAGCAGCCCCAGGGACTATCAGCCCCAGCATTTT	CASSPRDYQPQHF
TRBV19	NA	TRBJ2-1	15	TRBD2	TGTGCCAGTAAGCGCGGGGGTGGCCCCTACTACGAGCAGTTCTTC	CASKRGGGPYYEQFF
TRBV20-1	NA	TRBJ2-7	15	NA	TGCAGTGCTAGAGATGGGGACACCGACTCCTACGAGCAGTACTTC	CSARDGDTDSYEQYF
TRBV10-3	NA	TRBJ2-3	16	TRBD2	TGTGCCACAGGGGAGCGGGAGGGTCTGGGAACAGATACGCAGTATTTT	CATGEREGLGTDTQYF
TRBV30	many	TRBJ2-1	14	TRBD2	TGTGCTTGGAACGGGGGGAGCTCCTACAATGAGCAGTTCTTC	CAWNGGSSYNEQFF
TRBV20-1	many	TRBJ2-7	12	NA	TGCAGTGCTAGGTCCATTGCCTACGAGCAGTACTTC	CSARSIAYEQYF
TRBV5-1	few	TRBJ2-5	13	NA	TGCGCCAGCGGATACGGGGGCCCAGAGACCCAGTACTTC	CASGYGGPETQYF
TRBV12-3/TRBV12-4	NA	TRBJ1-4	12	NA	TGTGCCAGCAGTTTGTCACTCAAAAAACTGTTTTTT	CASSLSLKKLFF